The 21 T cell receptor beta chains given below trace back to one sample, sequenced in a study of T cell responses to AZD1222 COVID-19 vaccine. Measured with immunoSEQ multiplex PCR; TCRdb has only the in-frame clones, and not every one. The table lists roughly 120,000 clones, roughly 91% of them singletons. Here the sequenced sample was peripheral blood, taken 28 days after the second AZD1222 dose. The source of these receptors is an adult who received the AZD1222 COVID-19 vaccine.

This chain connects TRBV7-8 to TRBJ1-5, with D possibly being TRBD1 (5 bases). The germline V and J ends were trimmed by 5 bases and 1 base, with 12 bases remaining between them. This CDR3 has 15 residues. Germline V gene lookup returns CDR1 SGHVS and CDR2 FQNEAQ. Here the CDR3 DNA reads TGTGCCAGCAGCCGCAGGGCGGAAAGCAATCAGCCCCAGCATTTT. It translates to CASSRRAESNQPQHF.

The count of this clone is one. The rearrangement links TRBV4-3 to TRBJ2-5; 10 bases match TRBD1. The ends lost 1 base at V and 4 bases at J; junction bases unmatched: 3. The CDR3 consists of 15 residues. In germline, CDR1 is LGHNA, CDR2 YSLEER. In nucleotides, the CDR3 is TGCGCCAGCAGCCAAGGCAGGGACAGGGGAGAGACCCAGTACTTC. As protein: CASSQGRDRGETQYF.

The CDR3 loop reads CASSEGEGTRYTF. The CDR3 nucleotides read TGTGCCAGCAGTGAAGGTGAGGGCACCCGCTACACCTTC. The chain is built from TRBV6-1 and TRBJ1-2, with D uncertain. In germline, CDR1 is MNHNS, CDR2 SASEGT. This CDR3 is built from 13 residues. V was shortened by 1 base and J by 9 bases, with 12 bases between the two germline ends.

The CDR3 coding sequence is TGTGCCAGCAGTGGGTTAGCGGGAGTACCCGGGGAGCTGTTTTTT. It yields the protein CASSGLAGVPGELFF. V and J are TRBV2 and TRBJ2-2; 9 bases agree with TRBD2. V shed 4 bases and J 6 bases; nucleotides not matched to a gene: 6. CDR1 is SNHLY, CDR2 FYNNEI, per germline. CDR3 length: 15 amino acids.

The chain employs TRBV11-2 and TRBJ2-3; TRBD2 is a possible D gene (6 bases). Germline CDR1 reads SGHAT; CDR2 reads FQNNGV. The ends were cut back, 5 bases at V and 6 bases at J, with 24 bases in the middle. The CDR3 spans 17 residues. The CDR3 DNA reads TGTGCCAGCAGCGAAACGACATCGGGTCCAGGAGGGGATACGCAGTATTTT. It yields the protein CASSETTSGPGGDTQYF.

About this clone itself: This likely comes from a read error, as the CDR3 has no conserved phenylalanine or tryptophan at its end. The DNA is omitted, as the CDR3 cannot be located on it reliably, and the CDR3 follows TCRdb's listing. Here the CDR3 reads CASSYGVGMEM. The chain has TRBV6-2 or TRBV6-3 and TRBJ1-1. The CDR3 sequence runs 11 residues, both termini included. Germline CDR1 reads MNHEY; CDR2 reads SVGEGT.

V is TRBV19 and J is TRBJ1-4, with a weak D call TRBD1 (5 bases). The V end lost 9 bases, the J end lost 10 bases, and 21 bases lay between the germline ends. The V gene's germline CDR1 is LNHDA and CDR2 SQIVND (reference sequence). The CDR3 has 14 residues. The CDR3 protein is CASAERRDSRKLFF. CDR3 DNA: TGTGCCAGCGCTGAAAGGAGGGACTCGCGAAAACTGTTTTTT.

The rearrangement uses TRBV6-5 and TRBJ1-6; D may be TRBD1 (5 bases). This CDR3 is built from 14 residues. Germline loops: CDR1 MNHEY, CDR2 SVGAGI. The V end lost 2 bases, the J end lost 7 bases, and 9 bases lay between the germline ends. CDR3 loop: CASSYLQGNSPLHF. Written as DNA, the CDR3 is TGTGCCAGCAGTTACCTCCAGGGAAATTCACCCCTCCACTTT.

The CDR3 DNA follows: TGTGCCAGCAGCGTAGCTAGCGGGAGTTTCACCGGGGAGCTGTTTTTT. It yields the protein CASSVASGSFTGELFF. The genes are TRBV9 and TRBJ2-2; 10 nucleotides align to TRBD2. The germline CDR1 and CDR2 sequences are SGDLS and YYNGEE. The CDR3 has 16 amino acids. The V segment lost 0 bases and the J segment 4 bases; nucleotides outside the gene matches: 3.

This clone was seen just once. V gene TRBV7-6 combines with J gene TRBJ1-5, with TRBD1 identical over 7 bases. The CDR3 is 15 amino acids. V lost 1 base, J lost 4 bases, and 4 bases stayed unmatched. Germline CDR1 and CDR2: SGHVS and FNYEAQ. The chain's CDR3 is CASSLGDRPNQPQHF. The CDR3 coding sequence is TGTGCCAGCAGCTTAGGGGACAGACCGAATCAGCCCCAGCATTTT.

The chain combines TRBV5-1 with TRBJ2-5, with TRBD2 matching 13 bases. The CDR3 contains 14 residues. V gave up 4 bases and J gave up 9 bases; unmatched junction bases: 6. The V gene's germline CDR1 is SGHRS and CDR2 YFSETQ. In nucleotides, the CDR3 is TGCGCCAGCAGCGGGACTAGCGGGGCAGGGGCCCAGTACTTC. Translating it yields CASSGTSGAGAQYF.

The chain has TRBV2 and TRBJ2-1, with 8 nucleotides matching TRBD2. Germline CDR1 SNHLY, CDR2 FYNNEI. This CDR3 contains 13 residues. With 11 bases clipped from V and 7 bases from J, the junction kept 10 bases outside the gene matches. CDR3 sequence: CAANVGRDNEQFF. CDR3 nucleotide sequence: TGTGCCGCTAACGTCGGGAGGGATAATGAGCAGTTCTTC.

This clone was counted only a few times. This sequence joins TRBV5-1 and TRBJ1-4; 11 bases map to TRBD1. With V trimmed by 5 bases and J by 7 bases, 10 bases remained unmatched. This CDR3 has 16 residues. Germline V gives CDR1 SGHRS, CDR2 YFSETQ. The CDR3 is CASSQGQGGSGEKLFF. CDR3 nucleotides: TGCGCCAGCAGTCAGGGACAGGGGGGCTCCGGTGAAAAACTGTTTTTT.

This CDR3 is CASWDTIYGYTF. As DNA, the CDR3 is TGTGCCAGTTGGGACACTATATATGGCTACACCTTC. V gene TRBV7-9 combines with J gene TRBJ1-2; D may be TRBD1 (6 bases). CDR3 length equals 12 residues. Per germline, CDR1 SEHNR and CDR2 FQNEAQ (reference sequence). V was clipped by 9 bases and J by 5 bases, with 13 bases between them.

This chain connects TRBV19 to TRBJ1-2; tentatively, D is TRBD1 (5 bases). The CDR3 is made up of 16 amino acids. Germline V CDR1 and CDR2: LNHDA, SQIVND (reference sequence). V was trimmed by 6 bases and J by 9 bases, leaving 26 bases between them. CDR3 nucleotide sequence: TGTGCCAGTAGCCCTATAGGAAGCAGGGAGGGTGAGAGCTACACCTTC. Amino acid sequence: CASSPIGSREGESYTF. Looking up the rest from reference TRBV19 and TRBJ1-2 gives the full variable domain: DGGITQSPKYLFRKEGQNVTLSCEQNLNHDAMYWYRQDPGQGLRLIYYSQIVNDFQKGDIAEGYSVSREKKESFPLTVTSAQKNPTAFYLCASSPIGSREGESYTFGSGTRLTVV.

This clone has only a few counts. The CDR3 sequence is CASSWGTVGIDYGYTF. Here the CDR3 DNA reads TGTGCCAGCAGCTGGGGGACAGTTGGGATCGACTATGGCTACACCTTC. This chain connects TRBV5-6 to TRBJ1-2; 7 bases line up with TRBD1. The CDR3 runs to 16 residues. Germline V lookup: CDR1 SGHDT, CDR2 YYEEEE. V shed 3 bases, J shed 3 bases, and the junction held 11 bases outside the gene matches.

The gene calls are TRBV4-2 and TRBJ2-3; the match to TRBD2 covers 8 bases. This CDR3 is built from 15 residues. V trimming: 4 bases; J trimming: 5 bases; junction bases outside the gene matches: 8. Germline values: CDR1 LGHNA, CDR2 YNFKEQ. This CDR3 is CASSPIAGQRDTQYF. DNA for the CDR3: TGTGCCAGCAGCCCAATAGCGGGACAAAGAGATACGCAGTATTTT.

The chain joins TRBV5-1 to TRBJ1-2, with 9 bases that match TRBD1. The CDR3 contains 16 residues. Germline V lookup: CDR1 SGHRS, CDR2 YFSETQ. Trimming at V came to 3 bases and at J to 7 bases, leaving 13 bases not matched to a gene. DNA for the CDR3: TGCGCCAGCAGCTCGTATGCTGGGACAGGGTTGAGTGGCTACACCTTC. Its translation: CASSSYAGTGLSGYTF.

CDR3: CAWAWAGSNQPQHF. The CDR3 nucleotides are TGTGCCTGGGCCTGGGCAGGTAGCAATCAGCCCCAGCATTTT. This chain links TRBV30 with TRBJ1-5; D remains unclear. Looked up from germline, CDR1 is GTSNPN and CDR2 is SVGIG (reference sequence). CDR3 length: 14 amino acids. Trimming pared 5 bases from V and 0 bases from J, leaving 11 bases between.

The CDR3 DNA follows: TGTGCCAGCAGCCCCGGGGTGGGACTCCCGGATACGCAGTATTTT. It specifies CASSPGVGLPDTQYF. The chain couples TRBV11-2 to TRBJ2-3; TRBD2 might be the D (6 bases). The CDR3 spans 15 residues. The germline CDR1 and CDR2 sequences are SGHAT and FQNNGV. Deletions cut 5 bases from V and 6 bases from J, with 18 bases between.

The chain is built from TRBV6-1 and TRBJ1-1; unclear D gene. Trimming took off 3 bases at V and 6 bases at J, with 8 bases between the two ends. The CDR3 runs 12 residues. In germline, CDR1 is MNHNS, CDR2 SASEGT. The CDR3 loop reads CASSDRFPEAFF. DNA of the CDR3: TGTGCCAGCAGTGATAGGTTCCCTGAAGCTTTCTTT.